The 27 T cell receptor beta chains presented below share a single source sample, sequenced in a study of blood T cells in healthy people across ages. Using a J-beta primer mix together with a sample-barcoded 5' primer, a second PCR was run for about 6 to 11 cycles. TCRdb independently ran MiXCR on the 5' RACE reads; one entry per CDR3 protein. The data show about 650,000 distinct CDR3 sequences, more than 45% seen once. The sequencing sample was made of blood. The origin of the receptors is a woman of 80 years or more in good health.

This clonotype was detected ten times or more. The chain uses TRBV20-1 and TRBJ2-1, with D unresolved. CDR1 is DFQATT, CDR2 SNEGSKA, per germline (reference sequence). The length of the CDR3 is 15 residues. Between the trimmed V and J ends, which lost 3 bases and 2 bases, there was a span of 14 bases. The CDR3 DNA is TGCAGTGCTAGTTCGTCCAGGCTTACCTACAATGAGCAGTTCTTC. Translating gives CSASSSRLTYNEQFF.

Notes on this clonotype: A read error may be the cause here, since a much bigger clone is one base away. J is TRBJ2-5 and V is TRBV11-1, with 8 bases fitting TRBD2. The germline V gene encodes CDR1 SGHAT and CDR2 FQDESV (reference sequence). This CDR3 region has 14 residues. The CDR3 here is CVSTDPGGLETQYF. CDR3 DNA sequence: TGTGTCAGCACGGATCCGGGAGGGCTGGAGACCCAGTACTTC.

The V gene is TRBV5-1, the J gene TRBJ2-1; D is perhaps TRBD1 or TRBD2 (6 bases each). Germline assignment: CDR1 SGHRS and CDR2 YFSETQ. V was shortened by 2 bases and J by 10 bases, with 16 bases between the two germline ends. This CDR3 region has 14 residues. The CDR3, as DNA: TGCGCCAGCAGCTTATCCGTGGGGGGCTACGAGCAGTTCTTC. It codes for CASSLSVGGYEQFF. Based on the CDR3 plus reference TRBV5-1 and TRBJ2-1, the full variable domain is KAGVTQTPRYLIKTRGQQVTLSCSPISGHRSVSWYQQTPGQGLQFLFEYFSETQRNKGNFPGRFSGRQFSNSRSEMNVSTLELGDSALYLCASSLSVGGYEQFFGPGTRLTVL.

The J gene is TRBJ2-1, the V gene TRBV3-1; 8 bases match TRBD2. There are 14 residues in the CDR3. The V gene end was trimmed by 7 bases and the J gene end by 2 bases; junction bases not matched to a gene: 4. Germline CDR1 and CDR2: LGHDT and YNNKEL (reference sequence). CDR3 protein: CASTTAGAYNEQFF. In DNA form, the CDR3 reads TGTGCCAGCACCACAGCGGGGGCCTACAATGAGCAGTTCTTC.

The gene calls are TRBV19 and TRBJ1-4, with TRBD1 identical over 8 bases. The CDR3 spans 18 residues. Germline V gives CDR1 LNHDA, CDR2 SQIVND (reference sequence). The ends lost 5 bases at V and 0 bases at J; junction bases unmatched: 11. The CDR3 protein is CASSPWTGMSATNEKLFF. As DNA, the CDR3 is TGTGCCAGTAGTCCCTGGACAGGGATGAGTGCAACTAATGAAAAACTGTTTTTT.

V and J are TRBV10-3 and TRBJ1-1; D remains ambiguous. Germline V gene lookup returns CDR1 ENHRY and CDR2 SYGVKD. The CDR3 spans 11 residues. V was clipped by 7 bases and J by 12 bases, with 15 bases between them. CDR3 DNA sequence: TGTGCCATCATGGCAGGAGGAAGTACTTTCTTT. It is translated as CAIMAGGSTFF.

The CDR3 nucleotides are TGTGCCAGCAGTCCAGGGTCTTTCAGGCAGCCCCAGCATTTT. Its translation: CASSPGSFRQPQHF. The chain combines TRBV28 with TRBJ1-5; a weak D match, TRBD1 (5 bases). The CDR3 is 14 amino acids. V was cut by 5 bases and J by 7 bases, with 15 bases left in between. CDR1 MDHEN and CDR2 SYDVKM come from the germline V gene.

The chain is built from TRBV28 and TRBJ2-5, with D maybe TRBD1 (6 bases). V gave up 7 bases and J gave up 11 bases, with 20 bases separating them. The CDR3 has 13 residues. The germline V gene has CDR1 MDHEN and CDR2 SYDVKM. The CDR3 DNA follows: TGTGCCAGCACGTGGGGCAGGGACAATGAGCAGTACTTC. It encodes CASTWGRDNEQYF. Looking up the rest from reference TRBV28 and TRBJ2-5 gives the full variable domain: DVKVTQSSRYLVKRTGEKVFLECVQDMDHENMFWYRQDPGLGLRLIYFSYDVKMKEKGDIPEGYSVSREKKERFSLILESASTNQTSMYLCASTWGRDNEQYFGPGTRLLVL.

The CDR3 bases are TGTGCCAGCAGCTCCCAGACAGGGAACACCGGGGAGCTGTTTTTT. Protein sequence: CASSSQTGNTGELFF. The chain employs TRBV7-9 and TRBJ2-2, with a weak D call TRBD1 (6 bases). Trimming pared 4 bases from V and 1 base from J, leaving 10 bases between. The CDR3 is 15 amino acids. Germline CDR1 and CDR2: SEHNR and FQNEAQ (reference sequence). Complete variable domain (other parts from reference TRBV7-9 and TRBJ2-2): DTGVSQNPRHKITKRGQNVTFRCDPISEHNRLYWYRQTLGQGPEFLTYFQNEAQLEKSRLLSDRFSAERPKGSFSTLEIQRTEQGDSAMYLCASSSQTGNTGELFFGEGSRLTVL.

This clonotype was counted only a few times. DNA for the CDR3: TGTGCCAGCAGTGCCCCCGGCATACTCCAAGAGACCCAGTACTTC. It specifies CASSAPGILQETQYF. The rearrangement links TRBV2 to TRBJ2-5, with no clear D. Per germline, CDR1 SNHLY and CDR2 FYNNEI. The CDR3 covers 15 residues. Trimming took 4 bases from V and 1 from J, leaving 13 bases between them.

Regarding this clonotype: A much larger clone differs by one base, so this may be a read error. The chain has TRBV5-1 and TRBJ2-1; D is ambiguous. The tail of the sequence fits TRBJ2-7 better, so the J call may be wrong. The CDR3 covers 13 residues. Germline V gene lookup returns CDR1 SGHRS and CDR2 YFSETQ. The CDR3 spells CASSLRAYNEQYF. The CDR3 nucleotides read TGCGCCAGCAGCCTTCGGGCCTACAATGAGCAGTACTTC.

This clonotype was seen repeatedly, ten times or more. This chain uses TRBV5-1 with TRBJ1-1; D perhaps matches TRBD1 (5 bases). The ends were cut back, 4 bases at V and 9 bases at J, with 13 bases in the middle. Germline V gives CDR1 SGHRS, CDR2 YFSETQ. The CDR3 is 12 residues long. In DNA form, the CDR3 reads TGCGCCAGCAGCCGCGGGGGAGAGCAAGCTTTCTTT. This codes for CASSRGGEQAFF. The full variable domain, its missing parts supplied by reference TRBV5-1 and TRBJ1-1, is KAGVTQTPRYLIKTRGQQVTLSCSPISGHRSVSWYQQTPGQGLQFLFEYFSETQRNKGNFPGRFSGRQFSNSRSEMNVSTLELGDSALYLCASSRGGEQAFFGQGTRLTVV.

This clonotype was picked up many times. The V and J genes are TRBV9 and TRBJ2-7, with 9 positions matching TRBD2. This CDR3 has 16 residues. V trimming: 0 bases; J trimming: 3 bases; junction bases outside the gene matches: 7. Germline CDR1 reads SGDLS; CDR2 reads YYNGEE. The CDR3 here is CASSVGIAGVDYEQYF. In DNA form, the CDR3 reads TGTGCCAGCAGCGTAGGGATAGCGGGAGTGGACTACGAGCAGTACTTC.

Turning to this clonotype: This clone may be a read error of a much larger clone one base away. The chain recombines TRBV3-1 with TRBJ2-1; D not certain. In germline, CDR1 is LGHDT, CDR2 YNNKEL (reference sequence). The CDR3 has 15 residues. V was shortened by 1 base and J by 9 bases, with 16 bases between the two germline ends. The CDR3 coding sequence is TGTGCCAGCAGCCAAGGGGTAGGTTGGGGAAGTGAGCAGTTCTTC. It translates to CASSQGVGWGSEQFF.

This clonotype was counted ten times or more. The chain combines TRBV5-1 with TRBJ2-1; maybe TRBD1 (6 bases). Germline V gives CDR1 SGHRS, CDR2 YFSETQ. CDR3 length equals 13 residues. V was shortened by 2 bases and J by 13 bases, with 16 bases between the two germline ends. The CDR3 nucleotides are TGCGCCAGCAGCTTCAACAGGGATTCGAGTCAGTTCTTC. This sequence encodes CASSFNRDSSQFF.

The chain joins TRBV12-3 or TRBV12-4 to TRBJ2-7, with 12 nucleotides matching TRBD2. This CDR3 spans 16 amino acids. V gave up 6 bases and J gave up 1 base; unmatched junction bases: 7. As DNA, the CDR3 is TGTGCCAGCAGACCTAGCGGGAGGGCCATTTCCTACGAGCAGTACTTC. This sequence encodes CASRPSGRAISYEQYF.

The chain links TRBV12-3 or TRBV12-4 to TRBJ2-5; TRBD2 matches at 9 bases. The CDR3 is 18 residues long. V lost 4 bases, J lost 1 base, and 13 bases stayed unmatched. CDR3 nucleotide sequence: TGTGCCAGCAGTTCCGCAGGGCTAGCGGGAAGCCTCCAAGAGACCCAGTACTTC. Translation: CASSSAGLAGSLQETQYF.

Regarding this clonotype: A much larger clone is a single base away; this may be a read error. The chain is built from TRBV3-1 and TRBJ2-3, with 7 positions matching TRBD2. Germline V gene data show CDR1 as LGHDT and CDR2 as YNNKEL (reference sequence). With V trimmed by 7 bases and J by 3 bases, 13 bases remained unmatched. The CDR3 spans 16 residues. The CDR3 bases are TGTGCCAGCACCGCATGGGAAGGGACTACAACAGATACGCAGTATTTT. Translating it yields CASTAWEGTTTDTQYF.

The chain links TRBV10-3 to TRBJ2-7; D gene uncertain. The J call may be in error: the DNA end matches TRBJ2-5 better. CDR1 ENHRY and CDR2 SYGVKD come from the germline V gene. This CDR3 comprises 13 residues. DNA for the CDR3: TGTGCCATCAGTGCAGAGACCTCGGAGACCCAGTACTTC. It is translated as CAISAETSETQYF.

This clonotype has a count of ten or more. The genes are TRBV9 and TRBJ1-5, with D unclear. The CDR3 is 13 residues long. V shed 4 bases and J shed 7 bases, with 12 bases lying between them. CDR1 and CDR2 (germline): SGDLS, YYNGEE. Written as DNA, the CDR3 is TGTGCCAGCAGCCGACACCCGGGGCAGCCCCAGCATTTT. Protein: CASSRHPGQPQHF.

A note on this clonotype: With a much larger clone just one base away, this may be a read error. The chain joins TRBV6-1 to TRBJ2-1; 9 bases line up with TRBD1. CDR3 length: 15 amino acids. V lost 6 bases and J lost 7; bases outside the gene matches: 10. The germline CDR1 and CDR2 sequences are MNHNS and SASEGT. The CDR3 nucleotides read TGTGCCAGCAGCCCGATGGGGACAGGGACGAATGAGCAGTTCTTC. Amino acid sequence: CASSPMGTGTNEQFF.

This sequence joins TRBV7-3 and TRBJ2-1; 7 bases are a match to TRBD2. The germline CDR1 and CDR2 sequences are SGHTA and FQGTGA. V dropped 2 bases and J dropped 4; count of bases not matched to a gene: 5. The CDR3 is 15 amino acids. CDR3 sequence reads: CASSLQAGTYNEQFF. The DNA of the CDR3 is TGTGCCAGCAGCTTACAAGCGGGAACATACAATGAGCAGTTCTTC.

Turning to this clonotype: Just one base apart from a much larger clone, this may be a read error. The CDR3 DNA is TGCAGTGTTCTCTACGAGGGGACGTCCCAAGAGACCCAGTACTTC. Translated: CSVLYEGTSQETQYF. This chain connects TRBV20-1 to TRBJ2-4; D is perhaps TRBD1 or TRBD2 (5 bases each). The J call is doubtful: the DNA matches TRBJ2-5 better. The CDR3 covers 15 residues. Per the germline V gene, CDR1 is DFQATT and CDR2 is SNEGSKA (reference sequence).

This chain links TRBV20-1 with TRBJ1-1; 7 bases map to TRBD1. This CDR3 region has 16 residues. Looked up from germline, CDR1 is DFQATT and CDR2 is SNEGSKA (reference sequence). V shed 0 bases, J shed 6 bases, and the junction held 13 bases outside the gene matches. Here the CDR3 DNA reads TGCAGTGCTAGAGATCCCTCGACAGGGTCTGAAGCTGAAGCTTTCTTT. Encoded protein: CSARDPSTGSEAEAFF.

CDR3 region: CASTPGGGRADTQYF. The CDR3 DNA is TGTGCCAGCACCCCAGGTGGCGGGAGGGCAGATACGCAGTATTTT. The chain uses TRBV12-3 or TRBV12-4 and TRBJ2-3; 9 bases align to TRBD2. This CDR3 has 15 residues. With 7 bases clipped from V and 4 bases from J, the junction kept 9 bases outside the gene matches.

This clonotype was counted ten times or more. The chain employs TRBV11-2 and TRBJ2-3; no firm D call. The CDR3 runs 13 residues. Between the trimmed V and J ends, which lost 2 bases and 8 bases, there was a span of 11 bases. Germline V gives CDR1 SGHAT, CDR2 FQNNGV. In DNA form, the CDR3 reads TGTGCCAGCAGCTTAAGTCCCGATTCTACGCAGTATTTT. Translating gives CASSLSPDSTQYF.

Ten or more counts support this clonotype. The chain employs TRBV27 and TRBJ2-4; TRBD1 is a possible D gene (5 bases). Germline V gives CDR1 MNHEY, CDR2 SMNVEV (reference sequence). This CDR3 region has 17 residues. The V and J ends lost 2 bases and 0 bases respectively, with 14 bases between them. For the CDR3, the DNA is TGTGCCAGCAGTTTAAAAGGGGCATTTTTAGCCAAAAACATTCAGTACTTC. As protein: CASSLKGAFLAKNIQYF.